The 28 T cell receptor beta chains given below trace back to one sample, sequenced in a study of monozygotic twins with inflammatory bowel disease. For each CDR3 protein, TCRdb gives one entry from its re-call of the 5' RACE reads, without DNA. Its table lists fewer than 200,000 distinct CDR3 sequences. Sequenced sample: blood. The receptor source for this set is a human donor with ulcerative colitis or Crohn's disease, or a healthy co-twin of an affected twin (not recorded which).

The rearrangement joins TRBV15 to TRBJ2-1; TCRdb's D call, TRBD1, is unchecked because there is no DNA. The length of the CDR3 is 17 residues. The germline gives CDR1 LNHNV, CDR2 YYDKDF (reference sequence). The CDR3 sequence is CATSRDRGGLVYNEQFF.

J is TRBJ2-7 and V is TRBV6-2 or TRBV6-3; the TCRdb call, TRBD2, lacks DNA for checking. From germline, CDR1 is MNHEY and CDR2 SVGEGT. CDR3 length: 15 residues. CDR3 in amino acids: CASRTTGTSGYEQYF.

The chain joins TRBV20-1 to TRBJ2-1. Germline values: CDR1 DFQATT, CDR2 SNEGSKA (reference sequence). CDR3 length: 16 residues. CDR3 in amino acids: CSAQRWTASSYNEQFF.

The rearrangement joins TRBV5-1 to TRBJ2-7; TCRdb indicates TRBD2, and absent DNA this call remains unverified. The CDR3 covers 16 residues. CDR1 SGHRS and CDR2 YFSETQ come from the germline V gene. The CDR3 sequence: CASSLSTSVTQGEQYF.

The chain's CDR3 is CASSLVLTGSYEQYF. This chain links TRBV13 with TRBJ2-7; TCRdb gives TRBD1 as the D gene, but with no DNA this cannot be confirmed. CDR3 length: 15 amino acids. CDR1 is PRHDT, CDR2 FYEKMQ, per germline (reference sequence).

CDR3 region: CASTRTGGLTDTQYF. The V and J genes are TRBV6-1 and TRBJ2-3; TCRdb designates TRBD1, a call that cannot be tested without DNA. In germline, CDR1 is MNHNS, CDR2 SASEGT. CDR3 length: 15 residues.

This chain links TRBV7-2 with TRBJ2-1; the D call from TCRdb, TRBD2, cannot be confirmed without DNA. The CDR3 extends over 16 amino acids. Per germline, CDR1 SGHTA and CDR2 FQGNSA. CDR3 sequence reads: CASSLRLAGSIHEQFF.

The chain links TRBV12-3 or TRBV12-4 to TRBJ2-1; as DNA is missing, the TRBD1 call by TCRdb cannot be tested. The CDR3 runs 16 residues. CDR3 protein: CASSLGGLIAYNEQFF.

The V and J genes are TRBV15 and TRBJ1-2; TCRdb reports TRBD1, a call that lacks DNA to check it against. CDR3 size: 13 residues. The germline CDR1 and CDR2 sequences are LNHNV and YYDKDF (reference sequence). This chain's CDR3 is CATSSSGWRGYTF.

The CDR3 protein is CASVGTTHNEQFF. The J gene is TRBJ2-1, the V gene TRBV2. Germline values: CDR1 SNHLY, CDR2 FYNNEI. This CDR3 has 13 residues.

V and J are TRBV24-1 and TRBJ1-3. Germline V gene data show CDR1 as KGHDR and CDR2 as SFDVKD. The CDR3 is 15 residues long. The CDR3 spells CATSDLFLMGNTIYF.

The chain carries TRBV6-1 and TRBJ2-7; TCRdb designates TRBD2, a call that cannot be tested without DNA. The germline V gene has CDR1 MNHNS and CDR2 SASEGT. This CDR3 is 13 amino acids long. The CDR3: CASIWTSSGEQYF.

The CDR3 reads CASSIAKAGLLFF. This chain joins TRBV19 and TRBJ1-4. The CDR3 is 13 residues long. CDR1 is LNHDA, CDR2 SQIVND, per germline (reference sequence). Full variable domain (rest looked up from reference TRBV19 and TRBJ1-4): DGGITQSPKYLFRKEGQNVTLSCEQNLNHDAMYWYRQDPGQGLRLIYYSQIVNDFQKGDIAEGYSVSREKKESFPLTVTSAQKNPTAFYLCASSIAKAGLLFFGSGTQLSVL.

The chain employs TRBV5-1 and TRBJ2-1; TCRdb indicates TRBD2, and absent DNA this call remains unverified. The length of the CDR3 is 16 residues. CDR1 and CDR2 from the germline V gene are SGHRS and YFSETQ. The CDR3: CASSLMGLAGSNEQFF.

This chain uses TRBV27 with TRBJ1-6. The CDR3 loop spans 15 amino acids. Per the germline V gene, CDR1 is MNHEY and CDR2 is SMNVEV (reference sequence). CDR3 sequence reads: CAIPARASPHSPLHF.

The chain combines TRBV7-9 with TRBJ2-2; TCRdb selects TRBD2, and the lack of DNA leaves this call unchecked. This CDR3 comprises 16 residues. Germline values: CDR1 SEHNR, CDR2 FQNEAQ (reference sequence). CDR3 protein: CASSLWVGPNTGELFF.

The chain is built from TRBV29-1 and TRBJ2-7; the TCRdb D gene call, TRBD2, has no DNA to confirm it. From germline, CDR1 is SQVTM and CDR2 ANQGSEA. This CDR3 is 16 amino acids long. CDR3 in amino acids: CSVADLASGASYEQYF.

This chain uses TRBV6-6 with TRBJ1-6; the TRBD1 assignment by TCRdb is unverifiable without DNA. This CDR3 contains 14 residues. Germline V gene data show CDR1 as MNHNY and CDR2 as SVGAGI (reference sequence). Here the CDR3 reads CASSPGQHNSPLHF.

V gene TRBV3-1 combines with J gene TRBJ2-5. Germline CDR1 and CDR2: LGHDT and YNNKEL (reference sequence). The CDR3 is made up of 14 amino acids. This CDR3 is CASSQGAGQETQYF.

The chain carries TRBV20-1 and TRBJ1-2. There are 12 residues in the CDR3. Germline V gene sequence: CDR1 DFQATT, CDR2 SNEGSKA (reference sequence). CDR3 sequence: CSATPTSYGYTF.

The chain employs TRBV12-3 or TRBV12-4 and TRBJ2-2. CDR3 size: 13 residues. The CDR3 here is CASSFGQTGELFF.

This chain connects TRBV28 to TRBJ1-2. The CDR3 runs 12 residues. Per the germline V gene, CDR1 is MDHEN and CDR2 is SYDVKM. The chain's CDR3 is CASSSGLSGYTF.

The chain carries TRBV27 and TRBJ2-7; TCRdb returns TRBD1, unconfirmable since there is no DNA. The germline V gene encodes CDR1 MNHEY and CDR2 SMNVEV (reference sequence). The CDR3 loop spans 18 amino acids. CDR3 region: CASSLSPLGQSYSYEQYF.

This CDR3 is CATSRDEASGRVDEQFF. This rearrangement joins TRBV15 to TRBJ2-1; TCRdb lists TRBD2, though no DNA is available to test this call. The CDR3 runs 17 residues. Germline CDR1 and CDR2: LNHNV and YYDKDF (reference sequence).

This chain connects TRBV25-1 to TRBJ1-4; TCRdb calls TRBD1, which cannot be checked without DNA. Germline V gene sequence: CDR1 MGHDK, CDR2 SYGVNS. CDR3 length: 18 amino acids. The CDR3 spells CASSESPGQPFDPGKLFF.

V gene TRBV28 combines with J gene TRBJ2-7; the TCRdb D gene call, TRBD2, has no DNA to confirm it. This CDR3 region has 13 residues. Germline V CDR1 and CDR2: MDHEN, SYDVKM. The chain's CDR3 is CASTFRVGYEQYF.

The chain joins TRBV5-6 to TRBJ1-3; the D gene TCRdb calls, TRBD1, cannot be checked with no DNA. The CDR3 is 16 residues long. CDR1 SGHDT and CDR2 YYEEEE come from the germline V gene. CDR3 sequence reads: CASSWLDRAVGNTIYF.

The J gene is TRBJ1-3, the V gene TRBV29-1. This CDR3 has 13 amino acids. Germline V gene lookup returns CDR1 SQVTM and CDR2 ANQGSEA. CDR3: CSARRGAGNTIYF.